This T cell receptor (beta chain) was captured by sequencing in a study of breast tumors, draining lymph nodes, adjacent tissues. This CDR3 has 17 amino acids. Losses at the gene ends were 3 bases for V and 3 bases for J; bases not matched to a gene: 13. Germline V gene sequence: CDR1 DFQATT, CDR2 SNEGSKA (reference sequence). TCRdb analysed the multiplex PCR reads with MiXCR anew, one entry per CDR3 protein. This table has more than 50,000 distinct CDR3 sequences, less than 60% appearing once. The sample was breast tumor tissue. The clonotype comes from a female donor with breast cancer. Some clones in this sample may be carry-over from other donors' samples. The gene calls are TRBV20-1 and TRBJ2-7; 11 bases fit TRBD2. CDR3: CSASLAPTTSGNYEQYF. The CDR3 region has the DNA TGCAGTGCTAGCCTTGCCCCAACGACTAGCGGGAACTACGAGCAGTACTTC.